Sequencing of this TCR beta chain was carried out in a study of T-cell reconstitution after alpha-beta-depleted transplantation in children. This clonotype was picked up a small number of times. Its matching antigen is unknown. Germline V gene sequence: CDR1 DFQATT, CDR2 SNEGSKA (reference sequence). Trimming left V 2 bases short and J 2 bases short, with 13 bases between. This CDR3 has 14 residues. General observations from the study: Reportedly, only several hundred clones from non-depleted graft cells drove alpha-beta T-cell counts at about two months. Some patients owed their high day-60 TCRbeta diversity to surviving recipient T cells and thymic progenitors. From newly produced T cells came most of the T-cell counts and diversity one year after transplant.

During its preparation, the TCRbeta library received unique molecular identifiers. TCRdb called the PCR reads again in MiXCR, with one record for every CDR3 protein. The repertoire includes about 580,000 distinct CDR3 sequences, about 23% of them detected once, and approximately 14% sits in the top ten. Sequenced material: PBMCs, mostly from graft donor cells, taken 360 days after TCRalphabeta/CD19-depleted stem cell transplant. The rearrangement uses TRBV20-1 and TRBJ2-7; weak D call: TRBD1 (5 bases). The TCR was taken from a boy under two years old who had a stem cell transplant for acute myeloid leukemia, so the T cells may come from the graft donor. The CDR3 bases are TGCAGTGCTAGAAGGGCAGGGTCCACCTACGAGCAGTACTTC. It codes for CSARRAGSTYEQYF.